In its sample, the clone carrying this TCR beta chain was seen once. Its target is not known. The sample comes from a study of shared clonotypes between healthy human individuals. The wider study: Aged between 18 and 49, the donors were two women and a few men. Per-donor plates numbered three CD4 naive, three CD4 memory, two CD8 naive and one CD8 memory. Points from the study as a whole: Sampling covered blood only; tissue repertoires likely differ.

Profiling relied on immunoSEQ multiplex PCR, and the TCRdb table lists in-frame clones only, not all of them. The profile covers a few million clones, with just over 90% appearing a single time and approximately 1.7% taken by the ten largest. CD45RO negativity and positive selection for CCR7 defined naive CD8 cells, a population that excluded terminally differentiated effector memory CD45RA+ cells. Within Nashville, Tennessee resided all donors, each a Caucasian adult. Sequencing input: naive CD8+ T cells from PBMCs. The source is a man between 18 and 29 years old in good health. Some clones in this sample may be carry-over from other donors' samples.

The CDR3 protein is CASSADRVPSYEQYF. The CDR3 DNA sequence: TGTGCCAGCAGTGCCGACAGGGTACCATCCTACGAGCAGTACTTC. V is TRBV28 and J is TRBJ2-7; 7 bases align to TRBD1. J was trimmed by 1 base and V by 5 bases; bases with no gene match: 8. Germline V gene data show CDR1 as MDHEN and CDR2 as SYDVKM. The CDR3 is 15 residues long.